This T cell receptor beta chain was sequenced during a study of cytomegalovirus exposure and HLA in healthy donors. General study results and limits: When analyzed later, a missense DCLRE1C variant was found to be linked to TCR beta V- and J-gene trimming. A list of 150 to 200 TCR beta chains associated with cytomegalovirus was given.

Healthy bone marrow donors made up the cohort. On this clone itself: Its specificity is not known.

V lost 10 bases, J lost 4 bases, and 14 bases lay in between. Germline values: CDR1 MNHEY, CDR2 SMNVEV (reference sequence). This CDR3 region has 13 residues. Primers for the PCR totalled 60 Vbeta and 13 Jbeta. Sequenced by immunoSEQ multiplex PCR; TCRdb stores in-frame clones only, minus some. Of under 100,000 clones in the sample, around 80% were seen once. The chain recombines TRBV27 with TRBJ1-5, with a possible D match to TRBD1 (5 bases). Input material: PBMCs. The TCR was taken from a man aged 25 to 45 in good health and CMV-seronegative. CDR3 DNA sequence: TGTGCCACCTCACCCGGGGGGAATCAGCCCCAGCATTTT. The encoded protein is CATSPGGNQPQHF.